The clone carrying this TCR beta chain was counted at least ten times. What it binds is not known. These data belong to a study of T cells after yellow fever vaccination. General study findings and limits: Post-booster repertoires again held most primary-vaccination clones (roughly 95% CD4, 88% CD8).

TCRdb processed the 5' RACE reads anew with MiXCR; each CDR3 protein has one entry. The table shows fewer than 350,000 distinct CDR3 sequences, with around 4% occurring only once. The CDR3 consists of 10 residues. CDR1 is MDHEN and CDR2 is SYDVKM in the germline V gene. Trimming shortened V by 8 bases and J by 10 bases, and 9 bases separated the two germline ends. Source: PBMCs, taken on the day of the yellow fever booster vaccination. V and J are TRBV28 and TRBJ2-1; D is uncertain. The sequence derives from a man younger than 35 who received the YFV17D yellow fever vaccine. DNA for the CDR3: TGTGCCAGCGGTCGGACCGAGCAGTTCTTC. This codes for CASGRTEQFF.